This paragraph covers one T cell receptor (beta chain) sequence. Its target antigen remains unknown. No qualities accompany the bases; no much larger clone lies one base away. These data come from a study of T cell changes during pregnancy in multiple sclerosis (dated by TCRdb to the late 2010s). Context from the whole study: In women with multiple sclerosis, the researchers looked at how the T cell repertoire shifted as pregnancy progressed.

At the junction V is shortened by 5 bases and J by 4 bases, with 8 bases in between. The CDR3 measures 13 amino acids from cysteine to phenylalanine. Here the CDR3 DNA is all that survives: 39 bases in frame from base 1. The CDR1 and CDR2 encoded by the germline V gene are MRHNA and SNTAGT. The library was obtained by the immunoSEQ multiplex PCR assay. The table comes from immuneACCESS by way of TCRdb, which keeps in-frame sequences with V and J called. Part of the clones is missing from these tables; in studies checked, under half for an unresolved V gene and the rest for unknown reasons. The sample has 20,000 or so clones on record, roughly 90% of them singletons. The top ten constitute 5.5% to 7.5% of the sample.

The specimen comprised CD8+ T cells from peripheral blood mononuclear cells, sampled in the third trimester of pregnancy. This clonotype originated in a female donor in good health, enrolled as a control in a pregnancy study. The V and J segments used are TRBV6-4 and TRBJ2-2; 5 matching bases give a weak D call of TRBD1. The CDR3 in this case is CASSKGATGELFF. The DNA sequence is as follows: TGTGCCAGCAGTAAAGGGGCCACCGGGGAGCTGTTTTTT.